This note documents a single T cell receptor beta chain sequence. Its antigen is not known. Then a second PCR, running roughly 7 to 11 cycles, was carried out with a sample-barcoded 5' primer and a J-beta primer mix. TCRdb analysed the 5' RACE reads with MiXCR anew, one entry per CDR3 protein. The table has 1.5 million or so distinct CDR3 sequences, approximately 38% seen once; the top ten hold around 8%. V was clipped by 4 bases and J by 2 bases, with 3 bases between them. This CDR3 comprises 13 residues. These data are taken from a study of blood T cells in healthy people across ages. Across the study: The template switching approach captured approximately one barcoded beta molecule for every two T cells.

Whole-study findings and limits: Long-lived donors carried more naive CD4+ cells and greater diversity than aged donors.

Researchers report isolating at least 7 million PBMCs per sample. The J gene is TRBJ2-6, the V gene TRBV12-3 or TRBV12-4; no clear D gene. This receptor was identified in a woman aged 18-29 years in good health. Sequencing was carried out using blood. The DNA for the CDR3 is TGTGCCAGCAGTTGGACTGGGGCCAACGTCCTGACTTTC. This gives the protein CASSWTGANVLTF.